The rows below give T cell receptor beta chains drawn from one sample of a study of T-cell memory formation after mild COVID-19. TCRdb re-derived calls from the 5' RACE reads in MiXCR, one entry per CDR3 protein. The data contain 55,000 to 80,000 distinct CDR3 sequences, around 10% of them seen just once; the ten biggest clones take up approximately 1%. What was sequenced was PBMCs or a T cell subset sorted from them (not recorded which). All receptors come from a man between 18 and 35 years old who had mild COVID-19 (a few samples of this study predate the infection). Cell type and time point are not known. The CDR3 runs from the conserved cysteine through the conserved F or W. The order of the fields is D gene, J gene, V gene, clone size, CDR3 protein, CDR3 DNA. The D gene is left open where the match is weak. Not all rows give a size; the values are once, few, many and, for expanded clones, a class.

- TRBJ2-3 TRBV7-2 many CASSLQASADTQYF TGTGCCAGCAGCTTACAGGCTAGTGCAGATACGCAGTATTTT
- TRBJ2-4 TRBV27 - CASSSGAANIQYF TGTGCCAGCAGTTCGGGGGCCGCAAACATTCAGTACTTC
TRBD1 TRBJ1-1 TRBV29-1 - CSVGGQGAMRAFF TGCAGCGTCGGGGGCCAGGGGGCGATGCGGGCTTTCTTT
- TRBJ1-2 TRBV12-3/TRBV12-4 few CASSFSSLNYGYTF TGTGCCAGCAGTTTCTCCTCACTTAACTATGGCTACACCTTC
- TRBJ1-6 TRBV7-3 few CASSLQGAHNSPLHF TGTGCCAGCAGCTTACAGGGAGCCCATAATTCACCCCTCCACTTT
TRBD1 TRBJ2-3 TRBV12-3/TRBV12-4 many CASTRRQGTTDTQYF TGTGCCAGCACCAGACGACAGGGCACTACAGATACGCAGTATTTT
- TRBJ2-7 TRBV11-2 few CASSLDQIAEQYF TGTGCCAGCAGCTTAGATCAAATAGCCGAGCAGTACTTC
- TRBJ2-7 TRBV9 - CASSVEGEPDEQYF TGTGCCAGCAGCGTAGAGGGGGAACCGGACGAGCAGTACTTC
- TRBJ2-5 TRBV24-1 once CATSDGRGGGETQYF TGTGCCACCAGTGATGGAAGGGGTGGAGGAGAGACCCAGTACTTC
- TRBJ1-5 TRBV2 few CASMQESNQPQHF TGTGCCAGCATGCAGGAGAGCAATCAGCCCCAGCATTTT
- TRBJ1-1 TRBV20-1 - CSARITGLKNTEAFF TGCAGTGCTAGAATAACCGGACTGAAGAACACTGAAGCTTTCTTT
TRBD2 TRBJ2-7 TRBV10-3 - CAIRISGADYEQYF TGTGCCATCAGAATTAGCGGGGCGGACTACGAGCAGTACTTC
- TRBJ2-4 TRBV7-2 - CASRETGLIVSPERNIQYF TGTGCCAGCAGGGAAACAGGGTTGATTGTCTCTCCGGAGAGAAACATTCAGTACTTC
TRBD1 TRBJ2-1 TRBV7-9 many CASSSRTGRVNEQFF TGTGCCAGCAGCTCGAGGACAGGGCGGGTCAATGAGCAGTTCTTC
- TRBJ1-2 TRBV2 - CASSDQGGNYGYTF TGTGCCAGCAGTGACCAGGGAGGGAACTATGGCTACACCTTC
- TRBJ1-5 TRBV6-5 few CASKGSEGRGPQHF TGTGCCAGCAAGGGTTCGGAGGGGAGGGGGCCCCAGCATTTT
- TRBJ2-1 TRBV3-1 few CASSQEWASNEQFF TGTGCCAGCAGCCAAGAATGGGCTAGCAATGAGCAGTTCTTC
- TRBJ1-4 TRBV6-1 few CASSERGTNEKLFF TGTGCCAGCAGTGAAAGAGGAACTAATGAAAAACTGTTTTTT
- TRBJ1-1 TRBV6-4 - CASSETANRNTEAFF TGTGCCAGCAGTGAAACCGCCAACCGGAACACTGAAGCTTTCTTT
- TRBJ1-1 TRBV7-6 many CASSLWGWNTEAFF TGTGCCAGCAGCTTGTGGGGATGGAACACTGAAGCTTTCTTT
TRBD1 TRBJ2-2 TRBV24-1 - CATSPQTGKTGELFF TGTGCCACCAGTCCCCAGACAGGGAAAACCGGGGAGCTGTTTTTT
TRBD2 TRBJ2-1 TRBV7-3 - CASSPGTSGNNEQFF TGTGCCAGCAGCCCAGGGACTAGCGGGAACAATGAGCAGTTCTTC
- TRBJ1-5 TRBV3-1 - CASSQEGRNQPQHF TGTGCCAGCAGCCAAGAGGGCAGGAATCAGCCCCAGCATTTT
- TRBJ2-5 TRBV5-6 few CASSLDLGGFQETQYF TGTGCCAGCAGCTTGGACCTAGGAGGGTTCCAAGAGACCCAGTACTTC
- TRBJ2-4 TRBV7-9 few CASSSNGGNIQYF TGTGCCAGCAGCTCGAATGGGGGAAACATTCAGTACTTC
TRBD2 TRBJ2-1 TRBV7-9 many CASSFGTSGDEQFF TGTGCCAGCAGCTTTGGAACTAGCGGGGACGAGCAGTTCTTC
- TRBJ1-2 TRBV7-9 many CASSVGRLEGYTF TGTGCCAGCAGCGTCGGGAGGCTTGAGGGCTACACCTTC
TRBD2 TRBJ2-5 TRBV5-1 many CASSWTSGGEETQYF TGCGCCAGCAGCTGGACTAGCGGGGGGGAAGAGACCCAGTACTTC
- TRBJ1-1 TRBV19 few CASSSRRGVETEAFF TGTGCCAGTAGCTCTAGAAGGGGGGTCGAGACTGAAGCTTTCTTT
- TRBJ2-2 TRBV15 few CATSRPGHLNTGELFF TGTGCCACCAGCAGGCCGGGACATTTGAACACCGGGGAGCTGTTTTTT
- TRBJ2-1 TRBV29-1 many CSVRGISYNEQFF TGCAGCGTTCGAGGTATCTCCTACAATGAGCAGTTCTTC
- TRBJ2-1 TRBV12-3/TRBV12-4 many CASSLGIRSDEQFF TGTGCCAGCAGTTTGGGAATAAGATCCGATGAGCAGTTCTTC
- TRBJ2-3 TRBV7-9 many CASSQHNRAADTQYF TGTGCCAGCAGCCAACACAACAGGGCCGCAGATACGCAGTATTTT
- TRBJ1-3 TRBV6-4 - CASLTASVSGNTIYF TGTGCCAGCCTAACAGCCTCCGTCTCTGGAAACACCATATATTTT
TRBD2 TRBJ2-2 TRBV4-1 few CASSQGLAGDTGELFF TGCGCCAGCAGCCAAGGGCTAGCGGGGGACACCGGGGAGCTGTTTTTT
- TRBJ2-1 TRBV7-9 many CASSWGATYNEQFF TGTGCCAGCTCCTGGGGCGCTACCTACAATGAGCAGTTCTTC
- TRBJ2-7 TRBV7-2 - CASRSGDWVGEQYF TGTGCCAGCAGGTCCGGGGACTGGGTTGGCGAGCAGTACTTC
TRBD2 TRBJ2-1 TRBV7-9 - CASSSLSGGGLSEQFF TGTGCCAGCAGCTCCCTTAGCGGGGGGGGATTGAGTGAGCAGTTCTTC
TRBD2 TRBJ2-7 TRBV3-1 few CASSQARGLAGAEQYF TGTGCCAGCAGCCAAGCAAGGGGACTAGCGGGGGCTGAGCAGTACTTC
TRBD2 TRBJ2-1 TRBV11-3 - CASSPAGGGAYEQFF TGTGCCAGCAGCCCCGCTGGCGGGGGGGCGTATGAGCAGTTCTTC
- TRBJ2-2 TRBV24-1 few CATEGENTGELFF TGTGCCACCGAAGGGGAGAACACCGGGGAGCTGTTTTTT
- TRBJ2-3 TRBV5-6 - CASSLFNLGGQGTDTQYF TGTGCCAGCAGCTTATTTAATCTAGGGGGACAAGGGACAGATACGCAGTATTTT
- TRBJ2-5 TRBV11-1 - CASSYRQQETQYF TGTGCCAGCAGTTACCGGCAACAAGAGACCCAGTACTTC
- TRBJ2-4 TRBV5-1 many CASSPDSRGLQYF TGCGCCAGCAGCCCGGATTCGAGGGGTCTTCAGTACTTC
TRBD1 TRBJ1-1 TRBV29-1 few CSAAPGQGAGTEAFF TGCAGCGCCGCACCGGGACAGGGGGCCGGCACTGAAGCTTTCTTT
- TRBJ1-1 TRBV10-3 many CAIRRDDLYTEAFF TGTGCCATCAGACGTGACGACCTCTACACTGAAGCTTTCTTT
- TRBJ2-5 TRBV3-1 - CASSQDMGKETQYF TGTGCCAGCAGCCAAGATATGGGGAAAGAGACCCAGTACTTC
- TRBJ2-3 TRBV28 - CASRYGSYRTDTQYF TGTGCCAGCAGATACGGCAGCTACCGCACAGATACGCAGTATTTT
- TRBJ2-7 TRBV4-1 - CASSQDLGGTYEQYF TGCGCCAGCAGCCAAGACCTGGGGGGAACCTACGAGCAGTACTTC
TRBD1 TRBJ2-1 TRBV5-1 few CASSLDTGGREQFF TGCGCCAGCAGCTTAGATACAGGGGGTCGTGAGCAGTTCTTC
- TRBJ1-1 TRBV7-3 few CASSLRGGSTEAFF TGTGCCAGCAGCTTAAGGGGGGGTAGCACTGAAGCTTTCTTT
- TRBJ2-2 TRBV9 few CASSVRGVSGELFF TGTGCCAGCAGCGTAAGAGGGGTGTCCGGGGAGCTGTTTTTT
- TRBJ2-1 TRBV7-9 few CASSLSLASSYNEQFF TGTGCCAGCAGCTTATCGCTAGCGAGCTCCTACAATGAGCAGTTCTTC
- TRBJ2-2 TRBV3-1 few CASSFTHTGELFF TGTGCCAGCAGCTTTACTCACACCGGGGAGCTGTTTTTT
- TRBJ1-2 TRBV19 - CASKGPDYTF TGTGCCAGTAAAGGGCCCGACTACACCTTC